Listed below are T cell receptor beta chains from one sample, sequenced in a study of radiotherapy plus CTLA-4 blockade in lung cancer. Here immunoSEQ multiplex PCR was the method, and the copy in TCRdb shows in-frame clones only, minus some. The data hold tens of thousands of clones, with almost 85% observed a single time. This specimen was peripheral blood, taken from a patient treated with radiotherapy plus ipilimumab. Source of these receptors: a human donor with non-small cell lung cancer whose response to radiotherapy plus ipilimumab could not be evaluated. CDR3s include the opening cysteine and the closing phenylalanine or tryptophan. D genes are given only for firm matches. Expanded clones get a size class; other rows say once, few or many, or leave the size out.

CDR3: CAISESDTRTQPQHF
DNA: TGTGCCATCAGTGAGTCGGACACGCGGACTCAGCCCCAGCATTTT
J: TRBJ1-5
V: TRBV10-3
D: NA
size: NA

CDR3: CASSFGGRSYNEQFF
DNA: TGTGCCAGCAGCTTCGGGGGACGGTCCTACAATGAGCAGTTCTTC
J: TRBJ2-1
V: TRBV7-8
D: NA
size: NA

CDR3: CASSYSRGTNEKLFF
DNA: TGTGCCAGCAGTTACTCGCGGGGAACTAATGAAAAACTGTTTTTT
J: TRBJ1-4
V: TRBV6-5
D: NA
size: NA

CDR3: CAWSAGGDSNQPQHF
DNA: TGTGCCTGGAGTGCGGGGGGGGATAGCAATCAGCCCCAGCATTTT
J: TRBJ1-5
V: TRBV30
D: NA
size: once

CDR3: CASSISTGARGNEQFF
DNA: TGTGCCAGCAGCATATCGACGGGAGCGAGAGGAAATGAGCAGTTCTTC
J: TRBJ2-1
V: TRBV9
D: NA
size: NA

CDR3: CAISPKTSGPYNEQFF
DNA: TGTGCCATCAGTCCCAAGACTAGCGGCCCCTACAATGAGCAGTTCTTC
J: TRBJ2-1
V: TRBV10-3
D: TRBD2
size: NA

CDR3: CASSEGAQPQHF
DNA: TGTGCCAGCAGCGAGGGGGCTCAGCCCCAGCATTTT
J: TRBJ1-5
V: TRBV5-8
D: TRBD1
size: NA

CDR3: CASRIRGAAEQYF
DNA: TGTGCCAGCAGAATACGTGGGGCTGCCGAGCAGTACTTC
J: TRBJ2-7
V: TRBV13
D: NA
size: NA

CDR3: CASSFDTYNEQFF
DNA: TGTGCCAGCAGTTTTGACACCTACAATGAGCAGTTCTTC
J: TRBJ2-1
V: TRBV27
D: NA
size: NA

CDR3: CASSLDLAGSYEQYF
DNA: TGCGCCAGCAGCTTGGACCTAGCGGGCTCCTACGAGCAGTACTTC
J: TRBJ2-7
V: TRBV5-1
D: TRBD2
size: NA

CDR3: CASSPSSNQPQHF
DNA: TGTGCCAGCAGCCCCTCTTCCAATCAGCCCCAGCATTTT
J: TRBJ1-5
V: TRBV7-9
D: NA
size: NA

CDR3: CASSAREGSETQYF
DNA: TGTGCCAGCAGTGCGCGGGAGGGGTCGGAGACCCAGTACTTC
J: TRBJ2-5
V: TRBV25-1
D: TRBD2
size: NA

CDR3: CAGSYYQTGELFF
DNA: TGTGCCGGCAGTTACTACCAGACCGGGGAGCTGTTTTTT
J: TRBJ2-2
V: TRBV6-5
D: NA
size: once

CDR3: CASSVVPGVETQYF
DNA: TGTGCCAGCAGCGTAGTGCCGGGAGTGGAGACCCAGTACTTC
J: TRBJ2-5
V: TRBV9
D: NA
size: NA

CDR3: CASSPSGRAADTQYF
DNA: TGCGCCAGCAGCCCTAGCGGGAGGGCGGCAGATACGCAGTATTTT
J: TRBJ2-3
V: TRBV5-1
D: TRBD2
size: NA

CDR3: CASSLQDNPRGNTIYF
DNA: TGTGCCAGCAGCTTGCAGGACAACCCCAGGGGAAACACCATATATTTT
J: TRBJ1-3
V: TRBV5-4
D: NA
size: NA

CDR3: CASSPDRMQGYTF
DNA: TGTGCCAGCAGCCCTGACAGAATGCAGGGCTACACCTTC
J: TRBJ1-2
V: TRBV6-5
D: NA
size: NA

CDR3: CASSGGTGVYGYTF
DNA: TGTGCCAGCAGCGGAGGGACGGGTGTCTATGGCTACACCTTC
J: TRBJ1-2
V: TRBV5-4
D: NA
size: NA

CDR3: CASRGTGVTGQYF
DNA: TGTGCCAGCAGGGGGACAGGGGTGACGGGGCAGTACTTC
J: TRBJ2-7
V: TRBV28
D: TRBD1
size: NA

CDR3: CASSAHPGLAGADYGELFF
DNA: TGTGCCAGCAGTGCCCACCCAGGACTAGCGGGAGCGGATTACGGGGAGCTGTTTTTT
J: TRBJ2-2
V: TRBV2
D: TRBD2
size: NA

CDR3: CASSHGQGAIYEQYF
DNA: TGTGCCAGCAGTCACGGACAGGGGGCCATCTACGAGCAGTACTTC
J: TRBJ2-7
V: TRBV25-1
D: TRBD1
size: NA

CDR3: CASSFRGPYGYTF
DNA: TGTGCCAGCAGCTTCCGGGGTCCCTATGGCTACACCTTC
J: TRBJ1-2
V: TRBV5-4
D: NA
size: NA

CDR3: CASRTNRGHGYTF
DNA: TGTGCCAGCAGGACCAACAGGGGACATGGCTACACCTTC
J: TRBJ1-2
V: TRBV28
D: TRBD1
size: NA

CDR3: CASSFVAANEQFF
DNA: TGTGCCAGCAGTTTCGTAGCGGCAAATGAGCAGTTCTTC
J: TRBJ2-1
V: TRBV28
D: NA
size: NA

CDR3: CASSLIDTDTQYF
DNA: TGTGCCAGCAGCTTAATAGACACAGATACGCAGTATTTT
J: TRBJ2-3
V: TRBV7-3
D: NA
size: NA

CDR3: CASGNWTGGANTEAFF
DNA: TGTGCTAGTGGCAACTGGACAGGGGGCGCCAACACTGAAGCTTTCTTT
J: TRBJ1-1
V: TRBV12-5
D: TRBD1
size: NA

CDR3: CASSLGLAGGPGDEQFF
DNA: TGTGCCAGCAGCTTGGGACTAGCGGGAGGGCCGGGAGATGAGCAGTTCTTC
J: TRBJ2-1
V: TRBV11-3
D: TRBD2
size: NA